These 17 T cell receptor beta chains came from one sample sequenced in a study of identical twins. Using its own MiXCR run on the 5' RACE reads, TCRdb lists one record per CDR3 protein. The sample holds 1.5 million or so distinct CDR3 sequences, about 32% seen once. The specimen sequenced was cord blood. The receptors here all came from a newborn girl in good health.

Here the CDR3 DNA reads TGTGCCAGCAGCCTCCCTTTTAGCGGGAGGGCCTACAATGAGCAGTACTTC. It yields the protein CASSLPFSGRAYNEQYF. This rearrangement joins TRBV7-9 to TRBJ2-1; TRBD2 agrees at 11 bases. The J call is doubtful: the DNA matches TRBJ2-7 better. The CDR3 consists of 17 residues. From germline, CDR1 is SEHNR and CDR2 FQNEAQ (reference sequence).

This clonotype was counted many times. The V and J genes are TRBV4-2 and TRBJ1-4; D not resolved. CDR1 is LGHNA, CDR2 YNFKEQ, per germline. V dropped 0 bases and J dropped 1 base, with 6 bases sitting between them. This CDR3 has 15 amino acids. The chain's CDR3 is CASSQDRGTNEKLFF. The CDR3 DNA reads TGTGCCAGCAGCCAAGATCGGGGAACTAATGAAAAACTGTTTTTT.

The chain couples TRBV20-1 to TRBJ2-4, with D perhaps matching TRBD2 (5 bases). The CDR3 extends over 14 amino acids. Trimming took 6 bases from V and 4 from J, leaving 16 bases between them. The germline CDR1 and CDR2 sequences are DFQATT and SNEGSKA (reference sequence). CDR3 coding DNA: TGCAGTGCCAAACACAGAGGGAAGAAAAACATTCAGTACTTC. Amino acids: CSAKHRGKKNIQYF.

There are a few counts of this clonotype. The chain has TRBV12-5 and TRBJ1-2, with D uncertain. Trimming took off 5 bases at V and 4 bases at J, with 14 bases between the two ends. Germline loops: CDR1 LGHNT, CDR2 FRNRAP. This CDR3 has 14 amino acids. CDR3: CASGPAGESYGYTF. The CDR3 nucleotides are TGTGCTAGTGGTCCCGCAGGAGAAAGCTATGGCTACACCTTC.

In regard to this clonotype: Sequence at one end of the junction differs from germline and may be a read error. CDR3 bases: TGTGCCAGCATGAAGCGCAGCACAGATACGCGGTATTTT. Residues: CASMKRSTDTRYF. This sequence joins TRBV2 and TRBJ2-3; D call uncertain. CDR1 and CDR2 (germline): SNHLY, FYNNEI. The CDR3 has 13 residues.

Only a few counts were recorded for this clonotype. The chain uses TRBV20-1 and TRBJ1-6; 7 bases agree with TRBD1. V shed 5 bases and J 8 bases; nucleotides not matched to a gene: 15. This CDR3 spans 16 amino acids. From germline, CDR1 is DFQATT and CDR2 SNEGSKA (reference sequence). DNA for the CDR3: TGCAGTGCTCCAACAAAGTTACACAGGGGCGATTCACCCCTCCACTTT. Protein product: CSAPTKLHRGDSPLHF.

The rearrangement uses TRBV28 and TRBJ2-5; TRBD1 matches at 8 bases. The closer fit of TRBJ2-7 to the DNA end suggests the J call may be wrong. The germline V gene has CDR1 MDHEN and CDR2 SYDVKM. The CDR3 length is 13 residues. The CDR3 DNA follows: TGTGCCAGCAGTTGGGCAGGGGGCTGCGAGCAGTACTTC. Amino acid sequence: CASSWAGGCEQYF.

The table lists this clonotype with many counts. The chain carries TRBV7-6 and TRBJ2-7, with 10 bases identical to TRBD2. The CDR3 is made up of 15 amino acids. V lost 6 bases and J lost 4; bases outside the gene matches: 9. The germline gives CDR1 SGHVS, CDR2 FNYEAQ. The CDR3, as DNA: TGTGCCAGCAGTTTCCTAGCGGGGGAAATATACGAGCAGTACTTC. It encodes CASSFLAGEIYEQYF.

This sequence joins TRBV28 and TRBJ2-5; D gene unclear. The CDR3 totals 13 residues. Germline CDR1 reads MDHEN; CDR2 reads SYDVKM. The germline V and J ends were trimmed by 7 bases and 11 bases, with 20 bases remaining between them. CDR3 DNA: TGTGCCAGCACCTGGGGTTACTCCAATGAGCAGTACTTC. It codes for CASTWGYSNEQYF. The full variable domain, with the rest looked up from reference TRBV28 and TRBJ2-5, is DVKVTQSSRYLVKRTGEKVFLECVQDMDHENMFWYRQDPGLGLRLIYFSYDVKMKEKGDIPEGYSVSREKKERFSLILESASTNQTSMYLCASTWGYSNEQYFGPGTRLLVL.

This chain links TRBV20-1 with TRBJ2-7, with no clear D. Per germline, CDR1 DFQATT and CDR2 SNEGSKA (reference sequence). Trimming shortened V by 1 base and J by 7 bases, and 11 bases separated the two germline ends. CDR3 size: 12 residues. The CDR3 region is CSARAPTHEQYF. The CDR3, as DNA: TGCAGTGCTAGAGCTCCCACCCATGAGCAGTACTTC.

The V and J genes are TRBV28 and TRBJ1-3; D is perhaps TRBD1 (6 bases). This CDR3 comprises 16 residues. Trimming took 5 bases from V and 4 from J, leaving 18 bases between them. Germline V gene data show CDR1 as MDHEN and CDR2 as SYDVKM. CDR3 bases: TGTGCCAGCAGTCGCATATACGGGGGGCAAGGAAACACCATATATTTT. Translating gives CASSRIYGGQGNTIYF.

This clonotype was seen at least ten times. The chain couples TRBV12-3 or TRBV12-4 to TRBJ2-1; D ambiguous. V shed 5 bases and J shed 6 bases, with 11 bases lying between them. The CDR3 totals 13 residues. The chain's CDR3 is CASSLLPPNEQFF. Here the CDR3 DNA reads TGTGCCAGCAGTCTCCTCCCACCCAATGAGCAGTTCTTC.

The V gene is TRBV4-3, the J gene TRBJ2-1, with 9 bases that match TRBD2. The CDR3 loop spans 15 amino acids. The ends lost 1 base at V and 6 bases at J; junction bases unmatched: 4. The V gene's germline CDR1 is LGHNA and CDR2 YSLEER. The CDR3 region is CASSQGLAVINEQFF. Written as DNA, the CDR3 is TGCGCCAGCAGCCAAGGACTAGCGGTAATCAATGAGCAGTTCTTC.

This clonotype has at least ten counts. The chain couples TRBV12-3 or TRBV12-4 to TRBJ2-1, with D unclear. The V end lost 6 bases, the J end lost 4 bases, and 16 bases lay between the germline ends. The CDR3 extends over 15 amino acids. CDR3 nucleotides: TGTGCCAGCAGGCTAGGAGTCGGACGGTACAATGAGCAGTTCTTC. Its translation: CASRLGVGRYNEQFF.

The chain couples TRBV27 to TRBJ2-1; 10 positions agree with TRBD1. CDR3 size: 16 residues. The ends lost 0 bases at V and 9 bases at J; junction bases unmatched: 8. Germline lookup yields CDR1 MNHEY and CDR2 SMNVEV (reference sequence). The CDR3: CASSLSSRDRGGEQFF. The CDR3 DNA sequence: TGTGCCAGCAGTTTATCGTCCCGGGACAGGGGTGGTGAGCAGTTCTTC.

This clonotype was detected once. The chain links TRBV7-8 to TRBJ2-1; possible D gene TRBD2, 5 bases. The J call is in doubt because the DNA end fits TRBJ2-7 better. This CDR3 comprises 14 residues. In germline, CDR1 is SGHVS, CDR2 FQNEAQ. In DNA form, the CDR3 reads TGTGCCAGCAGCCCAACGACGGGATACAATGAGCAGTACTTC. Translating it yields CASSPTTGYNEQYF.

In DNA form, the CDR3 reads TGTGCCAGCAGTTACTCTCCAGGGGGCGCGGGCACTGAAGCTTTCTTT. Encoded protein: CASSYSPGGAGTEAFF. This chain uses TRBV6-5 with TRBJ1-1; TRBD1 agrees at 8 bases. V shed 0 bases and J 4 bases; nucleotides not matched to a gene: 7. Per germline, CDR1 MNHEY and CDR2 SVGAGI. This CDR3 region has 16 residues.